This T cell receptor (beta chain) comes out of a study of regulatory T cells in long-lasting Graves disease. This clonotype was detected many times. Regarding time point: newly diagnosed GD, antithyroid drugs for less than 3 months. RNA extracted from PBMCs served as the sequencing template. According to the study, TCR beta libraries were built with iRepertoire HTBI primers and CDR3-region Arm-PCR. TCRdb independently ran MiXCR on the multiplex PCR reads; one entry per CDR3 protein. This table holds 400,000 to 500,000 distinct CDR3 sequences, 15% to 20% found once. CDR3 size: 19 residues. J lost 1 base, V lost 3 bases, and 14 bases had no gene match. Germline loops: CDR1 SGHRS, CDR2 YFSETQ. This same sample was also taken into another study, of T cells in Graves' hyperthyroidism and ophthalmopathy. From that paper: Clinical symptoms, serum thyroxine, TRAb, thyroid ultrasound and orbital computed tomography informed diagnoses. Ophthalmopathy got predicted by the model a median approximately 6 months before its onset.

V is TRBV5-1 and J is TRBJ1-1, with 11 bases identical to TRBD1. Sample: peripheral blood mononuclear cells (PBMCs), taken at new diagnosis, from a patient treated with antithyroid drugs. This TCR derives from a woman aged 30 to 39 with Graves disease. The CDR3 loop reads CASSYLAAGQGASNTEAFF. In DNA form, the CDR3 reads TGCGCCAGCAGCTATTTGGCGGCCGGACAGGGGGCCTCGAACACTGAAGCTTTCTTT.